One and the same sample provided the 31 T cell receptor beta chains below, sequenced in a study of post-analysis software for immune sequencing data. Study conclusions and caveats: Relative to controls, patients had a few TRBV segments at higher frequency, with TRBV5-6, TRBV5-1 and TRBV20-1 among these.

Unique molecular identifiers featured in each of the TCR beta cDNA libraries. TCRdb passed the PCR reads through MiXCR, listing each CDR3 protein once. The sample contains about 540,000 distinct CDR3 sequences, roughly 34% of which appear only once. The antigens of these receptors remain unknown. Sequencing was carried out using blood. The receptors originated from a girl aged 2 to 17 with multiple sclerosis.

The CDR3 spells CASSLETYSGDTQYF. The CDR3 DNA is TGTGCCAGCAGCTTGGAGACCTATTCGGGAGATACGCAGTATTTT. The gene calls are TRBV5-4 and TRBJ2-3; D ambiguous. The V end lost 0 bases, the J end lost 5 bases, and 13 bases lay between the germline ends. Germline CDR1 reads SGHNT; CDR2 reads YYREEE (reference sequence). This CDR3 comprises 15 residues.

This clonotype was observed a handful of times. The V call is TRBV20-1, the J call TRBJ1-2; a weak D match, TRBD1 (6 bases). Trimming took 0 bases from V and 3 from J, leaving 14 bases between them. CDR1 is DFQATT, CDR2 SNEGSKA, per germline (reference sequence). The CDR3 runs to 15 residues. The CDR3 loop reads CSARETYREYYGYTF. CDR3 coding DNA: TGCAGTGCTAGAGAAACCTACAGGGAATACTATGGCTACACCTTC.

CDR3 nucleotide sequence: TGTGCCAGCTCACCAGGACTAGCGGGAGACACCGGGGAGCTGTTTTTT. It translates to CASSPGLAGDTGELFF. V and J are TRBV18 and TRBJ2-2; 13 nucleotides agree with TRBD2. Germline lookup yields CDR1 KGHSH and CDR2 LQKENI. Trimming at V came to 2 bases and at J to 3 bases, leaving 0 bases not matched to a gene. This CDR3 is 16 amino acids long.

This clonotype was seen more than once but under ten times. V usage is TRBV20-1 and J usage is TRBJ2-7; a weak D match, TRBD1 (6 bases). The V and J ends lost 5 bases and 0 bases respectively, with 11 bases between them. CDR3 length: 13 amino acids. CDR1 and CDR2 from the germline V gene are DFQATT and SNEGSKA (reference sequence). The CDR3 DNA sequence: TGCAGTGCTGTTCGACAGGTCTCCTACGAGCAGTACTTC. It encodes CSAVRQVSYEQYF.

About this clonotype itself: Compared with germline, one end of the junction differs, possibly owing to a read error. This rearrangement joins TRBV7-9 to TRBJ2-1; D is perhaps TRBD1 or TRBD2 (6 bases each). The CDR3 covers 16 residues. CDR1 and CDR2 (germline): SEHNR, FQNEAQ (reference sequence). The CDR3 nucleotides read TGTGCCGGCAGGGGAAAGGAGGGGCCTTCCTACAATGAGCAGTTCTTC. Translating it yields CAGRGKEGPSYNEQFF.

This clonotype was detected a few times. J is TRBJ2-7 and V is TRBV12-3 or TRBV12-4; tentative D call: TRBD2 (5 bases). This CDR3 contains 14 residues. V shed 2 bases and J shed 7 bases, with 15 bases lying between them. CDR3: CASSLSLAPNEQYF. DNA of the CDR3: TGTGCCAGCAGTTTATCGCTAGCCCCCAATGAGCAGTACTTC.

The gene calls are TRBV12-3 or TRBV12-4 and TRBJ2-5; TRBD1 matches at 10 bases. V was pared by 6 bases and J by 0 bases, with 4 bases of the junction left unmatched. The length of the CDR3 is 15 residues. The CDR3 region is CASSRDRGHQETQYF. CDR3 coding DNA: TGTGCCAGCAGCCGGGACAGGGGACACCAAGAGACCCAGTACTTC.

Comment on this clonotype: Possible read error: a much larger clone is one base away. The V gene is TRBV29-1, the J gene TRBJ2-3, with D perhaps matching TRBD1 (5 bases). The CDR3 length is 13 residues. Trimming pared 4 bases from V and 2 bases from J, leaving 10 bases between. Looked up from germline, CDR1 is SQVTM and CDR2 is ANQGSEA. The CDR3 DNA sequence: TGCAGCGTTGCCAGACAGTTCACAGATACGCAGTATTTT. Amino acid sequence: CSVARQFTDTQYF.

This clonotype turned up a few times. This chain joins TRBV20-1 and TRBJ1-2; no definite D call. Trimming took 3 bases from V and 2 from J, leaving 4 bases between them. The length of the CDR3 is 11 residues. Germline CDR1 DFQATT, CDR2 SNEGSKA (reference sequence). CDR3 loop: CSASYNYGYTF. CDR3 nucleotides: TGCAGTGCTAGTTACAACTATGGCTACACCTTC.

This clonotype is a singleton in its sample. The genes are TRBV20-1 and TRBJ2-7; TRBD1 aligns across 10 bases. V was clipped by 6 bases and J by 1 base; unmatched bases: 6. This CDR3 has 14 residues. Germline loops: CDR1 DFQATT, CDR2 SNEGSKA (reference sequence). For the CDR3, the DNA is TGCAGTGCAGGGACAGGGGACTTTTCCTACGAGCAGTACTTC. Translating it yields CSAGTGDFSYEQYF.

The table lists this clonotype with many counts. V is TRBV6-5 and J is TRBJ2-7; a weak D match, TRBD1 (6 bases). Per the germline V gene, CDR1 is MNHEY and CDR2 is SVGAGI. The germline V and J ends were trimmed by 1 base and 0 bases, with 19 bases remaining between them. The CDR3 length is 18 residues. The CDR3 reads CASSYYQGRRLSSYEQYF. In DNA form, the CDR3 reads TGTGCCAGCAGTTACTACCAGGGGCGCCGCCTAAGCTCCTACGAGCAGTACTTC.

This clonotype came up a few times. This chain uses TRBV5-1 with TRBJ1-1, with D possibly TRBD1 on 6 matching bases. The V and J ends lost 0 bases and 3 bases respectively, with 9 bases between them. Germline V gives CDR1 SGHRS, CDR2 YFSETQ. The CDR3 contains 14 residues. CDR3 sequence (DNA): TGCGCCAGCAGCTTGGGGACAGCCGACACTGAAGCTTTCTTT. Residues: CASSLGTADTEAFF. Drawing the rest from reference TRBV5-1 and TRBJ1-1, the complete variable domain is KAGVTQTPRYLIKTRGQQVTLSCSPISGHRSVSWYQQTPGQGLQFLFEYFSETQRNKGNFPGRFSGRQFSNSRSEMNVSTLELGDSALYLCASSLGTADTEAFFGQGTRLTVV.

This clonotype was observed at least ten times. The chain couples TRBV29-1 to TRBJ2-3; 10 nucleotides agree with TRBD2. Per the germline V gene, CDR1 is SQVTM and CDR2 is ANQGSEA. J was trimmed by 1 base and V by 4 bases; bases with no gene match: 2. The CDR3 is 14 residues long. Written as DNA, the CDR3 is TGCAGCGTTGGGCTAGCGGGGGGCACAGATACGCAGTATTTT. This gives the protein CSVGLAGGTDTQYF.

CDR3 bases: TGTGCCAGCAGGGTTAGCGGGCGGGGGCAAGAGACCCAGTACTTC. Its protein product is CASRVSGRGQETQYF. This rearrangement joins TRBV6-2 or TRBV6-3 to TRBJ2-5, with 7 positions matching TRBD2. The ends lost 6 bases at V and 2 bases at J; junction bases unmatched: 9. The CDR3 runs 15 residues. Germline CDR1 reads MNHEY; CDR2 reads SVGEGT.

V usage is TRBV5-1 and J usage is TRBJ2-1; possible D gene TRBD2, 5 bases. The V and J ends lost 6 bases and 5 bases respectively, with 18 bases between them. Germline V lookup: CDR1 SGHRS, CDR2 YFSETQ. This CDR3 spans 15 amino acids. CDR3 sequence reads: CASMRGSGPHNEQFF. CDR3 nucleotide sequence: TGCGCCAGCATGAGAGGGTCAGGTCCACACAATGAGCAGTTCTTC.

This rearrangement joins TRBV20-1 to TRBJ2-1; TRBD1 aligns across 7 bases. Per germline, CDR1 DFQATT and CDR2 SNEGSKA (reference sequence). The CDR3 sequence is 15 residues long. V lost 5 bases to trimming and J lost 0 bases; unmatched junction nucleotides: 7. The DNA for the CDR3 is TGCAGTGCTTATCGGACAGGTAGCTCCTACAATGAGCAGTTCTTC. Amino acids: CSAYRTGSSYNEQFF.

CDR3 region: CASSVITSYEQYF. The CDR3 DNA sequence: TGTGCCAGCAGTGTAATCACCTCCTACGAGCAGTACTTC. This chain uses TRBV2 with TRBJ2-7, with unresolved D. The CDR3 spans 13 residues. The V gene lost 4 bases and the J gene lost 0 bases, with 7 bases spanning the gap. From germline, CDR1 is SNHLY and CDR2 FYNNEI.

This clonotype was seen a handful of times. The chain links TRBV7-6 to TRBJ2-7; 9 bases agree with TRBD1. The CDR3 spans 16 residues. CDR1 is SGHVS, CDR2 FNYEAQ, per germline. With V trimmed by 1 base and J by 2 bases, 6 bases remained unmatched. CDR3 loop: CASSLGVGTGTYEQYF. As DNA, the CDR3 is TGTGCCAGCAGCTTAGGCGTCGGGACAGGGACCTACGAGCAGTACTTC.

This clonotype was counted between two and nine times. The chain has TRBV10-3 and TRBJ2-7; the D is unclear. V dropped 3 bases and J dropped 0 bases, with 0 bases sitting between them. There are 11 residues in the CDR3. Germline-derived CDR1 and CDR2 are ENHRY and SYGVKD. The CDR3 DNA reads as TGTGCCATCAGTGACTCCTACGAGCAGTACTTC. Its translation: CAISDSYEQYF.

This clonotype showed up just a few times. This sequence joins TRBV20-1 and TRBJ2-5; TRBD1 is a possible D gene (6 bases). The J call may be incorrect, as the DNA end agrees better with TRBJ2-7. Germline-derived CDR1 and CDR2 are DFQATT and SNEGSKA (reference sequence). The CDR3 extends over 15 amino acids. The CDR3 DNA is TGCAGTGCTAGGGCTTTTGGACAGAGCCGGTACGAGCAGTACTTC. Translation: CSARAFGQSRYEQYF.

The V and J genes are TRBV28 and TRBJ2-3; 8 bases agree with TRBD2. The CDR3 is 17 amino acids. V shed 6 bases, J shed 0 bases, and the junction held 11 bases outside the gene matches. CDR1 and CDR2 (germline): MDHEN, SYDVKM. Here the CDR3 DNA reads TGTGCCAGCAGCTTCCTAGGACTAGCCCCCAGCACAGATACGCAGTATTTT. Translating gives CASSFLGLAPSTDTQYF.

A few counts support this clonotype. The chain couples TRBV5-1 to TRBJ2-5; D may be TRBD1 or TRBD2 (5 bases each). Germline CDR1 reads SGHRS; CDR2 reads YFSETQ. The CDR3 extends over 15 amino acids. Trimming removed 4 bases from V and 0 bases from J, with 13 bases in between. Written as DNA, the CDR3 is TGCGCCAGCAGCCCTGGGACGGCTGACCAAGAGACCCAGTACTTC. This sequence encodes CASSPGTADQETQYF.

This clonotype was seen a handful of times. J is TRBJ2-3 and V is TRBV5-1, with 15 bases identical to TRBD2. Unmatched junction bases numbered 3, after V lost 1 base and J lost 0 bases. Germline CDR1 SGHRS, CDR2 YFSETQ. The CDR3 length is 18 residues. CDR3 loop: CASSLMGLAGGSTDTQYF. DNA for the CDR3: TGCGCCAGCAGCTTGATGGGACTAGCGGGGGGAAGCACAGATACGCAGTATTTT.

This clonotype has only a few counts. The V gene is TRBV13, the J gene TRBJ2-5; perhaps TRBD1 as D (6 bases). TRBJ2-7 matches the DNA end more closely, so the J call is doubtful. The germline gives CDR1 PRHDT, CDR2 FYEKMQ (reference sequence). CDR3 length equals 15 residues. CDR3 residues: CASSLGQGPTYEQYF. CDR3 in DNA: TGTGCCAGCAGCTTAGGCCAGGGGCCCACTTACGAGCAGTACTTC.

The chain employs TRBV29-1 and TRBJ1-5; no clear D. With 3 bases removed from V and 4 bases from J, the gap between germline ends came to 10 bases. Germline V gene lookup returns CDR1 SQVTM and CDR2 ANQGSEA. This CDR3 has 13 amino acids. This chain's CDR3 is CSVDPSPNQPQHF. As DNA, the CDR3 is TGCAGCGTTGACCCCTCGCCAAATCAGCCCCAGCATTTT.

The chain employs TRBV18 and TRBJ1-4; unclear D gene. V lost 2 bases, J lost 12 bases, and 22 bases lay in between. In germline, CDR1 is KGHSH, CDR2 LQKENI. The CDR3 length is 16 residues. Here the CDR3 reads CASSPFGGTLQGELFF. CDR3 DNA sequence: TGTGCCAGCTCACCATTTGGAGGAACGCTTCAAGGAGAACTGTTTTTT.

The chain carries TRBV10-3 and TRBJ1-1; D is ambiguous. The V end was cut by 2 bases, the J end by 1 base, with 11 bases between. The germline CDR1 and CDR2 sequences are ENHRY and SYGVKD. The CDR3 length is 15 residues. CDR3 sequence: CAISEQAAQNTEAFF. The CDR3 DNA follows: TGTGCCATCAGTGAGCAGGCGGCCCAGAACACTGAAGCTTTCTTT.

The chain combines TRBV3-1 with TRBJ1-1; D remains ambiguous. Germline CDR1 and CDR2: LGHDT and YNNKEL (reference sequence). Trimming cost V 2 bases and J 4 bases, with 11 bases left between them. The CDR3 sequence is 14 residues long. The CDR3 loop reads CASSQNDVVTEAFF. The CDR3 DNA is TGTGCCAGCAGCCAAAATGATGTAGTCACTGAAGCTTTCTTT.

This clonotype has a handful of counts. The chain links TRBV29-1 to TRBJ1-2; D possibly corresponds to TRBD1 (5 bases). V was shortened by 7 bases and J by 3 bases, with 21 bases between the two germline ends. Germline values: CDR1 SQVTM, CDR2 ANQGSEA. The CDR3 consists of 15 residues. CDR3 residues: CSALPPDTHDYGYTF. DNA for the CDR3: TGCAGCGCCCTGCCGCCGGACACCCACGACTATGGCTACACCTTC.

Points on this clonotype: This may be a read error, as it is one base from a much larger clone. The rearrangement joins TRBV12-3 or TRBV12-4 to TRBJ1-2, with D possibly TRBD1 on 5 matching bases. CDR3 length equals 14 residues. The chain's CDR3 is CASSLSGTNHGYTF. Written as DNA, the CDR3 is TGTGCCAGCAGTTTATCAGGGACTAACCATGGCTACACCTTC.

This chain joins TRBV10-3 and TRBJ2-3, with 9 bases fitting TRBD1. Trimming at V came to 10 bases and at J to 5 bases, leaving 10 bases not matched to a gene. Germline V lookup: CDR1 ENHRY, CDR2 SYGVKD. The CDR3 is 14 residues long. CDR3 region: CATQYGQGLDTQYF. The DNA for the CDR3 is TGTGCCACTCAATACGGACAGGGGTTAGATACGCAGTATTTT.